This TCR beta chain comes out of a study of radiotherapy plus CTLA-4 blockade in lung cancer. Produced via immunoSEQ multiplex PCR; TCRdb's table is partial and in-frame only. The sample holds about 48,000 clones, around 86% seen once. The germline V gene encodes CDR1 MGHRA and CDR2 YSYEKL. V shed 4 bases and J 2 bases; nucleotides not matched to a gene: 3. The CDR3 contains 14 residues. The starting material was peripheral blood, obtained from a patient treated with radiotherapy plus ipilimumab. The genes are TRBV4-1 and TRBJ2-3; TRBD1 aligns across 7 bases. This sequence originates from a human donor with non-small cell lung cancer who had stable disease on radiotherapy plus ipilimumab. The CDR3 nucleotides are TGCGCCAGCAGCCCTGGGACAGCCACAGATACGCAGTATTTT. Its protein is CASSPGTATDTQYF.